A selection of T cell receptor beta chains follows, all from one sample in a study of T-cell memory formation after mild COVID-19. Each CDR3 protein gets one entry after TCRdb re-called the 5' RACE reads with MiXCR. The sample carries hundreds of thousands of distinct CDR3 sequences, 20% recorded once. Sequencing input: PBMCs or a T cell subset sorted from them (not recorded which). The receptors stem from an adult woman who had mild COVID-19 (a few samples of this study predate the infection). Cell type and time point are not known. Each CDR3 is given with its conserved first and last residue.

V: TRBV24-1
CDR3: CATSGALGRGYNEQFF

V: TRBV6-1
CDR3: CASSEGGAIIYEQYF

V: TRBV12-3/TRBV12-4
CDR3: CASRGAGDSYEQYF

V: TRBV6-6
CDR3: CASSYAGSEQFF

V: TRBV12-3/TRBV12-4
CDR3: CASSAIAYLSYNSPLHF

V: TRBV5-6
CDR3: CASSSMGTEAFF

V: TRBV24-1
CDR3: CATRGGSVREPRDTQYF

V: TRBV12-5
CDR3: CASGLGQGLGYTF

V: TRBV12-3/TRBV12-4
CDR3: CASLEFQGPTEAFF

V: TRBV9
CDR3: CASSVGPPQGAGSPLHF

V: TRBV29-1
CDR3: CSVDGVTGDRQETQYF

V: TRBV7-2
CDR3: CASSTRGGRDPRTGELFF

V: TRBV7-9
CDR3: CASSGQSYTDTQYF

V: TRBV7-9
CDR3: CASSPRTGGSYEQYF

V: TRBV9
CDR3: CASSVTSGGSYNEQFF

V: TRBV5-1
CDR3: CASSPRTDLNTEAFF

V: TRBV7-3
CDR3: CASSFLATDEAFF

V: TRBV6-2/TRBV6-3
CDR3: CASSPIAGVFDEQFF

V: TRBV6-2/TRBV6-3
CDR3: CASSYSNAGRAGEQYF

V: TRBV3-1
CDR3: CASSSRVAGYTF

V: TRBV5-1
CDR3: CASSLVYQETQYF

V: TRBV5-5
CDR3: CASSLAAGRTGANVLTF

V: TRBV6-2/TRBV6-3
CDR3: CASSFTSGRMNEQFF

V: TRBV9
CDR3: CASSVASGNTDTQYF

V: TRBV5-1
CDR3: CASSFEQSLYEQYF

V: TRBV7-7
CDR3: CASSRRVSAEETQYF

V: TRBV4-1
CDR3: CASPTGDRDSYEQYF

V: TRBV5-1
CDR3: CASSSGQASNYGYTF